The next 15 T cell receptor beta chains were all read from a single sample in a study of spatial heterogeneity in lung cancer. TCRdb reprocessed the 5' RACE reads via MiXCR and lists one record per CDR3 protein. Of about 15,000 distinct CDR3 sequences in the sample, approximately 8.5% were seen once. As to time point: sample taken at primary tumor resection. No cells were sorted before sequencing. The whole RNA sequenced was extracted from tumor, nontumor lung or frozen PBMC. Sequences were derived from PBMCs, sampled at surgery. The receptors derive from a female donor with early-stage non-small cell lung cancer.

By sample share, this clonotype is medium-sized. The chain links TRBV15 to TRBJ2-3, with 10 bases identical to TRBD1. The CDR3 extends over 16 amino acids. The V and J ends lost 5 bases and 2 bases, in that order; junction bases with no gene match: 7. CDR1 is LNHNV and CDR2 is YYDKDF in the germline V gene (reference sequence). Here the CDR3 DNA reads TGTGCCACCAGCCTCCGGGACAGGGGCCCCACAGATACGCAGTATTTT. This codes for CATSLRDRGPTDTQYF.

This chain uses TRBV20-1 with TRBJ2-1; the D gene is possibly TRBD1 (6 bases). The CDR3 has 16 residues. V was cut by 0 bases and J by 0 bases, with 12 bases left in between. Germline CDR1 is DFQATT and CDR2 is SNEGSKA (reference sequence). The CDR3 is CSARDTGKSSYNEQFF. The CDR3 coding sequence is TGCAGTGCTAGAGATACAGGGAAAAGCTCCTACAATGAGCAGTTCTTC.

The chain combines TRBV4-1 with TRBJ2-7; weak D call: TRBD1 (5 bases). V was pared by 0 bases and J by 0 bases, with 6 bases between. Per the germline V gene, CDR1 is MGHRA and CDR2 is YSYEKL. This CDR3 contains 14 residues. CDR3 nucleotide sequence: TGCGCCAGCAGCCAAGACAGGGTCTCCTACGAGCAGTACTTC. Its translation is CASSQDRVSYEQYF.

This clonotype rates as medium-sized. V usage is TRBV18 and J usage is TRBJ1-2; weak D call: TRBD1 (6 bases). V gave up 3 bases and J gave up 8 bases, with 13 bases separating them. This CDR3 spans 13 amino acids. Germline V gives CDR1 KGHSH, CDR2 LQKENI. In DNA, the CDR3 is TGTGCCAGCTCACCGAGGACAGCAAGCGGCTACACCTTC. Translating it yields CASSPRTASGYTF.

On this clonotype: A much larger clone differs by one base, so this may be a read error. The CDR3 coding sequence is TGCAGCGTTGTAGGGAACACTGTAGCTTTCTTT. Protein sequence: CSVVGNTVAFF. The chain couples TRBV29-1 to TRBJ1-1; no clear D gene. Germline CDR1 reads SQVTM; CDR2 reads ANQGSEA. The CDR3 has 11 amino acids.

This sequence joins TRBV12-3 or TRBV12-4 and TRBJ2-3; either TRBD1 or TRBD2 may fit D (6 bases each). The CDR3 is made up of 15 amino acids. V dropped 3 bases and J dropped 5 bases, with 15 bases sitting between them. CDR3 region: CASSFGGSEVDTQYF. DNA of the CDR3: TGTGCCAGCAGTTTCGGGGGCTCCGAAGTAGATACGCAGTATTTT.

The table lists this clonotype with many counts. The chain links TRBV16 to TRBJ1-2; 7 nucleotides match TRBD1. CDR3 size: 17 residues. The germline V gene has CDR1 KGHSY and CDR2 FQNENV. V shed 6 bases and J 7 bases; nucleotides not matched to a gene: 20. CDR3 DNA sequence: TGTGCCAGCAGTCCCGCCTTAGCAGGGGGACGTCTTCGTGGCTACACCTTC. Protein sequence: CASSPALAGGRLRGYTF.

This clonotype came up many times. V is TRBV19 and J is TRBJ2-2; D may match TRBD1 or TRBD2 (5 bases each). With 4 bases removed from V and 4 bases from J, the gap between germline ends came to 10 bases. This CDR3 is built from 14 residues. Germline V CDR1 and CDR2: LNHDA, SQIVND (reference sequence). The CDR3 region has the DNA TGTGCCAGTAGTAGAGGGGCCACCACCGGGGAGCTGTTTTTT. Translated, it gives CASSRGATTGELFF.

This clonotype came up a few times. The V gene is TRBV6-1, the J gene TRBJ2-7, with no clear D. The germline V gene has CDR1 MNHNS and CDR2 SASEGT. Trimming cost V 1 base and J 0 bases, with 4 bases left between them. This CDR3 is 13 amino acids long. DNA of the CDR3: TGTGCCAGCAGTGAAGACAGCTCCTACGAGCAGTACTTC. Protein: CASSEDSSYEQYF.

This clonotype was observed many times. V gene TRBV12-3 or TRBV12-4 combines with J gene TRBJ2-2, with a tentative D call TRBD1 (6 bases). CDR3 size: 14 residues. V was clipped by 5 bases and J by 4 bases, with 11 bases between them. The CDR3 DNA is TGTGCCAGCAGTCCCTCGACAGGCACCGGGGAGCTGTTTTTT. Its protein product is CASSPSTGTGELFF.

This clonotype was counted at least ten times. The chain combines TRBV10-3 with TRBJ2-3; tentative D call: TRBD2 (6 bases). From germline, CDR1 is ENHRY and CDR2 SYGVKD. This CDR3 has 15 residues. Trimming stripped 4 bases from V and 0 bases from J, with 11 bases between. The CDR3, as DNA: TGTGCCATCAGTGTGGGCGGGACTAGCACAGATACGCAGTATTTT. It encodes CAISVGGTSTDTQYF.

There are many counts of this clonotype. This rearrangement joins TRBV7-2 to TRBJ1-2; tentatively, D is TRBD1 (5 bases). V was trimmed by 5 bases and J by 2 bases, leaving 12 bases between them. The CDR3 has 14 amino acids. Per germline, CDR1 SGHTA and CDR2 FQGNSA. CDR3 sequence reads: CASSPRDQNYGYTF. The CDR3 DNA reads as TGTGCCAGCAGCCCCCGGGACCAAAACTATGGCTACACCTTC.

The table lists this clonotype with many counts. The chain combines TRBV29-1 with TRBJ2-1; no definite D call. This CDR3 is built from 10 residues. The V end lost 5 bases, the J end lost 12 bases, and 11 bases lay between the germline ends. Germline CDR1 SQVTM, CDR2 ANQGSEA. The CDR3 region is CSVSDPGQFF. DNA of the CDR3: TGCAGCGTTTCAGACCCAGGGCAGTTCTTC.

This clonotype was counted at least ten times. The gene calls are TRBV6-6 and TRBJ2-1, with 10 bases matching TRBD2. The CDR3 length is 14 residues. J was trimmed by 10 bases and V by 5 bases; bases with no gene match: 8. Per the germline V gene, CDR1 is MNHNY and CDR2 is SVGAGI (reference sequence). CDR3 sequence (DNA): TGTGCCAGCAGTCCACGGACTAGCGGAAGGGAGCAGTTCTTC. Residues: CASSPRTSGREQFF.

This clonotype ranks as medium-sized (0.01 to 0.1%). This rearrangement joins TRBV6-2 or TRBV6-3 to TRBJ2-2; D gene ambiguous. In germline, CDR1 is MNHEY, CDR2 SVGEGT. Trimming cost V 7 bases and J 2 bases, with 11 bases left between them. This CDR3 has 14 residues. As DNA, the CDR3 is TGTGCCAGCAAGGTGAAAGGCAACACCGGGGAGCTGTTTTTT. It translates to CASKVKGNTGELFF.